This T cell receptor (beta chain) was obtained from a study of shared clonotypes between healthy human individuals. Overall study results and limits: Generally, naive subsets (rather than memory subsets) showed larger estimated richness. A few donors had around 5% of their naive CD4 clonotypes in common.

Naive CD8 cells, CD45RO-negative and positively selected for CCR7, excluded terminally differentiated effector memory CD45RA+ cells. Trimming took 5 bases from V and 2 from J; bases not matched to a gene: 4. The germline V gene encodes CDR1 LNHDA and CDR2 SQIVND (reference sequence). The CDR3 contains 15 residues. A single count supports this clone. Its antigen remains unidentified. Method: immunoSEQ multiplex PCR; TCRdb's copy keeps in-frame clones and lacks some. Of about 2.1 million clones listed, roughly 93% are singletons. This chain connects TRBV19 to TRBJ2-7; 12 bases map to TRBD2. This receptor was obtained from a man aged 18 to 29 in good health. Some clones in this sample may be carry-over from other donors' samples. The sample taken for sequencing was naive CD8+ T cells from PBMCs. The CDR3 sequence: CASSYTSGRPYEQYF. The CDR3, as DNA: TGTGCCAGTAGTTATACTAGCGGGAGGCCCTACGAGCAGTACTTC.